The text below deals with one T cell receptor (beta chain). Some clones are missing from TCRdb's copy, which holds only in-frame ones; the method was immunoSEQ multiplex PCR. Here the sample spans 2 million to 2.5 million clones, 93% being singletons. Every donor was a Caucasian adult from Nashville, Tennessee. The data are from a study of shared clonotypes between healthy human individuals. The length of the CDR3 is 16 residues. The V and J ends lost 2 bases and 1 base respectively, with 15 bases between them. The V gene's germline CDR1 is SGHNT and CDR2 YYREEE (reference sequence). V gene TRBV5-4 combines with J gene TRBJ1-2; the D gene is possibly TRBD1 (5 bases). The sequenced sample consisted of naive CD4+ T cells from PBMCs. Subset denoted: CD45RA+ positively selected. The TCR sequence derives from a man between 18 and 29 years old in good health. Some clones in this sample may be carry-over from other donors' samples. The CDR3 DNA reads TGTGCCAGCAGCTTAATGATGGCAGGGTATAACTATGGCTACACCTTC. This gives the protein CASSLMMAGYNYGYTF.